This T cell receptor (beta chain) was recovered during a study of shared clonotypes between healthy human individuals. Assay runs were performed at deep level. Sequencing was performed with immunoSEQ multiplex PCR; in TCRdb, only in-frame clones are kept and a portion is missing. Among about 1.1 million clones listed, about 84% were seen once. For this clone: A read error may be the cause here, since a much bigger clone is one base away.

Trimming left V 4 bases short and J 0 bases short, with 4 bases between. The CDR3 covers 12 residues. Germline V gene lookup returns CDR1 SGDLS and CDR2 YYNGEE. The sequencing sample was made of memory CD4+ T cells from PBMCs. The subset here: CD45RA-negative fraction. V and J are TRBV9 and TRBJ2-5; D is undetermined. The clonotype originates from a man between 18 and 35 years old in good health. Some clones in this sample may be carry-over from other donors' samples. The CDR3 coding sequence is TGTGCCAGCAGCCCCTACCAAGAGACCCAGTACTTC. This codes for CASSPYQETQYF.